This TCR beta chain was documented in a study of neoadjuvant anti-PD-1 for oral cavity cancer. Concerning this clone itself: Antigen unknown.

The CDR3 loop spans 12 amino acids. CDR1 is SQVTM and CDR2 is ANQGSEA in the germline V gene. V lost 1 base, J lost 9 bases, and 3 bases stayed unmatched. This table comes from immunoSEQ multiplex PCR, and its TCRdb copy is limited to in-frame clones, with some not included. The data contain 9,300 or so clones, over 70% of them singletons. Described time point: after neoadjuvant nivolumab, at surgical resection. These newly diagnosed stage II-IVA oral cavity squamous cell carcinoma patients had no prior systemic or radiation treatment. Study observations and caveats: Pretreatment Treg/Th17 ratio correlated inversely with post-treatment tumor clonality.

The sequencing used PBMCs, collected after nivolumab (anti-PD-1) treatment. This TCR was recovered from a person aged 35-79 years with oral cavity squamous cell carcinoma. This chain links TRBV29-1 with TRBJ2-3, with TRBD2 matching over 8 bases. The CDR3 loop reads CSVEGGGTTQYF. The CDR3 DNA follows: TGCAGCGTTGAAGGCGGGGGGACCACGCAGTATTTT.